Given below is one T cell receptor beta chain in context. The data are from a study of technical replicates of blood from a handful of donors. Here immunoSEQ multiplex PCR was the method, and the copy in TCRdb shows in-frame clones only, minus some. The sample includes about 84,000 clones, around 97% of them seen just once. The CDR3 loop spans 14 amino acids. V was trimmed by 4 bases and J by 0 bases, leaving 10 bases between them. The germline CDR1 and CDR2 sequences are SQVTM and ANQGSEA. The chain has TRBV29-1 and TRBJ2-1; the D is unclear. This receptor was taken from a human donor in good health. What was sequenced was T cells isolated from PBMCs. Written as DNA, the CDR3 is TGCAGCGTTGTAGGTGGCGGCTCCTACAATGAGCAGTTCTTC. Its translation is CSVVGGGSYNEQFF.